This T cell receptor beta chain was found in a study of cytomegalovirus exposure and HLA in healthy donors. TCRdb keeps only in-frame clones here, not all; method: immunoSEQ multiplex PCR. The sample has more than 95,000 clones; approximately 88% are singletons. The approximately 130-subject validation cohort, separate from the roughly 700-subject first cohort, included the donors. As concerns this clone: What it binds is not known.

This CDR3 contains 15 residues. Germline CDR1 and CDR2: SEHNR and FQNEAQ (reference sequence). Trimming took 2 bases from V and 8 from J; bases not matched to a gene: 6. Notes on the study in general: A few chains tied to CMV proved CMV antigen-specific in vitro. The tendency of first-cohort TCR clusters to co-occur in the 120 validation repertoires was the finding of a later analysis.

The chain has TRBV7-9 and TRBJ1-2; 12 positions agree with TRBD1. This clonotype was sampled from a man younger than 35 in good health and CMV-seronegative. Sequencing was performed on PBMCs. In nucleotides, the CDR3 is TGTGCCAGCAGCTTAAGGGGACAGGGGGCGAAAGGCTACACCTTC. Its translation: CASSLRGQGAKGYTF.